This paragraph covers one T cell receptor beta chain sequence. Its antigen is currently unknown. These data come from a study of shared clonotypes between healthy human individuals. Overall study results and limits: What limited the represented genetic and exposure-history diversity was the small number of donors. Sequencing depth was expected to affect clonotype sharing among donors. Researchers sampled only blood; tissue repertoires likely differ.

V gave up 8 bases and J gave up 4 bases, with 5 bases separating them. Looked up from germline, CDR1 is MDHEN and CDR2 is SYDVKM. This CDR3 contains 10 residues. Every subset had its genomic DNA shared out evenly among several immunoSEQ plates. Here immunoSEQ multiplex PCR was the method, and the copy in TCRdb shows in-frame clones only, minus some. The top ten clones hold about 1% of a sample with over 1.4 million clones, over 95% of them seen once. The sequencing input was naive CD4+ T cells sorted from blood. Subset indicated: CD45RA+ positively selected. The chain combines TRBV28 with TRBJ1-2; D ambiguous. This receptor was identified in a man aged 30 to 45 in good health. CDR3 nucleotides: TGTGCCAGCGAGTCCTATGGCTACACCTTC. Translation gives CASESYGYTF.